The 14 T cell receptor beta chains listed next were all sequenced from one sample in a study of T-cell reconstitution after alpha-beta-depleted transplantation in children listed by TCRdb under 2016. The time point label on this specimen signifies: day 60 (about 2 months) after transplantation. The sample's treatment or condition label, in plain terms: allogeneic hematopoietic cell transplantation with graft depleted of TCRalphabeta T cells and CD19 B cells. Library preparation was by PCR. TCRdb shows the sequencer as Illumina HiSeq 2500. To normalize quantification of the TCRbeta repertoire, the TCR libraries were built with molecular barcoding that relied on unique molecular identifiers. Through fastp at Q25 and MiXCR, TCRdb rebuilt clones from the public reads, retaining in-frame beta chains. Rows matching on CDR3 protein sequence are summarized as one entry with the most common DNA and genes. The sample contains some 9,700 distinct CDR3 sequences, 11% to 15% of them found a single time. The ten largest clones take up about 56% of the sample.

This material consisted of PBMCs, mostly from graft donor cells, taken 60 days after TCRalphabeta/CD19-depleted stem cell transplant. Receptors were obtained from a male patient between 10 and 17 years old who had a stem cell transplant for acute lymphoblastic leukemia, so the T cells may come from the graft donor.

This clonotype qualifies as medium-sized. The chain uses TRBV9 and TRBJ2-7, with D possibly TRBD1 on 5 matching bases. Germline V gene data show CDR1 as SGDLS and CDR2 as YYNGEE. The CDR3 has 13 residues. V was cut by 4 bases and J by 4 bases, with 12 bases left in between. The CDR3 DNA reads TGTGCCAGCAGCCCACAAGGGGCGTACGAGCAGTACTTC. Protein: CASSPQGAYEQYF.

The sample holds many counts of this clonotype. The genes are TRBV15 and TRBJ2-1, with D maybe TRBD2 (6 bases). The ends were cut back, 1 base at V and 1 base at J, with 8 bases in the middle. CDR1 is LNHNV, CDR2 YYDKDF, per germline (reference sequence). This CDR3 has 15 residues. CDR3 residues: CATSRVAGSYNEQFF. The CDR3, as DNA: TGTGCCACCAGCAGAGTTGCGGGATCCTACAATGAGCAGTTCTTC.

This clonotype was found many times. This chain joins TRBV5-6 and TRBJ2-1; 15 bases map to TRBD2. V trimming: 4 bases; J trimming: 8 bases; junction bases outside the gene matches: 10. The CDR3 extends over 17 amino acids. Germline CDR1 is SGHDT and CDR2 is YYEEEE. The CDR3 is CASSPGLAGGPRDEQFF. For the CDR3, the DNA is TGTGCCAGCAGCCCTGGACTAGCGGGAGGGCCTAGAGATGAGCAGTTCTTC.

In this sample, this clonotype turned up many times. The chain joins TRBV29-1 to TRBJ1-1; D might be TRBD1 (6 bases). CDR1 is SQVTM and CDR2 is ANQGSEA in the germline V gene. V was clipped by 3 bases and J by 10 bases, with 12 bases between them. This CDR3 is 11 amino acids long. The DNA of the CDR3 is TGCAGCGTTGAGATTGGCAGGGGAGCTTTCTTT. Translating gives CSVEIGRGAFF.

This clonotype appeared many times. This chain joins TRBV5-1 and TRBJ2-3, with D unclear. V was shortened by 5 bases and J by 3 bases, with 4 bases between the two germline ends. The CDR3 loop spans 11 amino acids. CDR1 and CDR2 (germline): SGHRS, YFSETQ. CDR3 loop: CASRRTDTQYF. CDR3 nucleotide sequence: TGCGCCAGCAGAAGGACAGATACGCAGTATTTT.

This clonotype was detected many times. The chain uses TRBV19 and TRBJ1-2; D is ambiguous. Trimming took off 5 bases at V and 4 bases at J, with 14 bases between the two ends. Germline CDR1 is LNHDA and CDR2 is SQIVND (reference sequence). This CDR3 spans 14 amino acids. CDR3: CASSPYGLRYGYTF. DNA for the CDR3: TGTGCCAGTAGTCCGTACGGCCTACGCTATGGCTACACCTTC.

This clonotype was observed at least ten times. The chain recombines TRBV14 with TRBJ1-1; a possible D gene is TRBD1 (5 bases). V lost 1 base and J lost 3, with 12 bases in between. The CDR3 consists of 15 residues. Germline V gene sequence: CDR1 SGHDN, CDR2 FVKESK. CDR3 region: CASSQGGAWDTEAFF. The CDR3 coding sequence is TGTGCCAGCAGCCAAGGGGGCGCCTGGGACACTGAAGCTTTCTTT.

This clonotype is labeled as medium-sized. This chain joins TRBV20-1 and TRBJ2-7; TRBD1 matches at 9 bases. V dropped 4 bases and J dropped 2; count of bases not matched to a gene: 6. This CDR3 contains 14 residues. Germline assignment: CDR1 DFQATT and CDR2 SNEGSKA (reference sequence). As DNA, the CDR3 is TGCAGTGCTATCCTTAGGGACAGGGCCTACGAGCAGTACTTC. Protein: CSAILRDRAYEQYF.

There are many counts of this clonotype. This sequence joins TRBV20-1 and TRBJ2-5; TRBD2 agrees at 8 bases. Trimming removed 6 bases from V and 5 bases from J; junction bases left unmatched: 14. The CDR3 sequence is 15 residues long. The germline CDR1 and CDR2 sequences are DFQATT and SNEGSKA (reference sequence). The CDR3 DNA follows: TGCAGTGCGGAAGCGCCGGGACTAGTGTTGGAGACCCAGTACTTC. It yields the protein CSAEAPGLVLETQYF.

This rearrangement joins TRBV9 to TRBJ2-3, with D uncertain. The CDR3 runs to 11 residues. Looked up from germline, CDR1 is SGDLS and CDR2 is YYNGEE. With 3 bases removed from V and 2 bases from J, the gap between germline ends came to 1 base. DNA for the CDR3: TGTGCCAGCAGCGCCACAGATACGCAGTATTTT. Protein product: CASSATDTQYF.

At least ten counts were recorded for this clonotype. The chain links TRBV12-3 or TRBV12-4 to TRBJ1-3; D gene unclear. The CDR3 has 16 residues. Deletions cut 3 bases from V and 0 bases from J, with 12 bases between. CDR3 loop: CASSFTAVSSGNTIYF. The CDR3 DNA is TGTGCCAGCAGTTTTACGGCAGTAAGCTCTGGAAACACCATATATTTT.

This clonotype was seen repeatedly, ten times or more. The rearrangement uses TRBV11-2 and TRBJ1-3, with D unclear. The CDR3 extends over 14 amino acids. Germline V lookup: CDR1 SGHAT, CDR2 FQNNGV. V gave up 2 bases and J gave up 4 bases, with 9 bases separating them. CDR3 residues: CASSLPPRGNTIYF. The CDR3 coding sequence is TGTGCCAGCAGCTTACCCCCACGGGGAAACACCATATATTTT.

The chain uses TRBV15 and TRBJ1-4, with D perhaps TRBD1 (5 bases). Germline CDR1 and CDR2: LNHNV and YYDKDF (reference sequence). With 0 bases removed from V and 7 bases from J, the gap between germline ends came to 9 bases. The CDR3 is made up of 14 amino acids. The CDR3 coding sequence is TGTGCCACCAGCAGAGATATGGGGCGTGAAAAACTGTTTTTT. Translating gives CATSRDMGREKLFF.

There are many counts of this clonotype. This chain uses TRBV9 with TRBJ2-1, with D perhaps TRBD1 (5 bases). V was clipped by 3 bases and J by 4 bases, with 14 bases between them. The germline V gene encodes CDR1 SGDLS and CDR2 YYNGEE. The CDR3 runs to 15 residues. The CDR3 reads CASSGDSKAYNEQFF. The CDR3 DNA reads as TGTGCCAGCAGCGGAGACAGCAAAGCTTACAATGAGCAGTTCTTC.